This T cell receptor (beta chain) was profiled in a study of T cell repertoires in cytomegalovirus infection. Across the whole study: A matching HLA type, together with CMV infection, was signaled by public TCR beta signatures. Study-wide points: Accumulated public TCR beta family frequency recognized individuals carrying CMV together with the relevant HLA. It was HLA-C-restricted CMV-specific TCR beta clonotypes that dominated the response ex vivo.

Comments on this clonotype: Its specificity is unknown.

CDR3 length equals 16 residues. Losses at the gene ends were 5 bases for V and 3 bases for J; bases not matched to a gene: 9. The V gene's germline CDR1 is MNHEY and CDR2 SMNVEV (reference sequence). TCRdb independently ran MiXCR on the reads; one entry per CDR3 protein. The data contain around 900,000 distinct CDR3 sequences, around 29% of them singletons. The TCR sequence derives from a human donor in good health (CMV status not recorded). Some clones in this sample may be carry-over from other donors' samples. The V and J genes are TRBV27 and TRBJ1-2; 10 positions agree with TRBD1. The sequenced sample was cultured CD8+ T cells from PBMCs, obtained from culture after CMV antigen stimulation. CDR3: CASSHVGDRGDYGYTF. The CDR3 bases are TGTGCCAGCAGTCACGTCGGGGACAGGGGTGACTATGGCTACACCTTC.